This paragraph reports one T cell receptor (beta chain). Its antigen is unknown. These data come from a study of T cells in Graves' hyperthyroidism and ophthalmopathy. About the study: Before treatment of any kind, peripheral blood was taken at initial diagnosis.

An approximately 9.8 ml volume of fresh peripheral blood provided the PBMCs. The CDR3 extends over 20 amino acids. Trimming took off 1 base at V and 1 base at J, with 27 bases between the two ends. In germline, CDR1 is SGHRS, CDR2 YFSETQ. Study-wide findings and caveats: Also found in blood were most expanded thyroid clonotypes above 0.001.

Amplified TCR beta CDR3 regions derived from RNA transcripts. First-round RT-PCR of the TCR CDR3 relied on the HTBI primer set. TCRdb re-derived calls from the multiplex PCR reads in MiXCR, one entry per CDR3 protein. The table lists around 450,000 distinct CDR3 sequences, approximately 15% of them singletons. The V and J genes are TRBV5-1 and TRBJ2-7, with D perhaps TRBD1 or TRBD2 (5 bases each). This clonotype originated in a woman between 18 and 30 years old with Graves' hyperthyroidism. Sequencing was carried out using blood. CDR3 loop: CASSLYTIVGRAGRSYEQYF. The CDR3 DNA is TGCGCCAGCAGCTTGTATACTATTGTCGGGCGGGCAGGGAGATCCTACGAGCAGTACTTC.